A selection of T cell receptor beta chains follows, all from one sample in a study of monozygotic twins with inflammatory bowel disease. From its re-call of the 5' RACE reads, TCRdb lists each CDR3 protein once, without DNA. The listing records some 210,000 distinct CDR3 sequences. The specimen sequenced was blood. The receptors were sampled from a human donor with ulcerative colitis or Crohn's disease, or a healthy co-twin of an affected twin (not recorded which). The CDR3 runs from the conserved cysteine through the conserved F or W.

CDR3 protein | J gene | V gene
CASSVGSGGAGGNEQFF | TRBJ2-1 | TRBV9
CASAEAGLAKNIQYF | TRBJ2-4 | TRBV7-9
CASSLGTAFSYEQYF | TRBJ2-7 | TRBV5-1
CASSQIQGANGYGYTF | TRBJ1-2 | TRBV3-1
CASSGAGARYEQYF | TRBJ2-7 | TRBV5-1
CASSLNREEFF | TRBJ2-1 | TRBV7-9
CASSQRAVIANEKLFF | TRBJ1-4 | TRBV3-1
CASSPGQPENSPLHF | TRBJ1-6 | TRBV18
CSARWGARITGELFF | TRBJ2-2 | TRBV20-1
CASSLQQGSNEKLFF | TRBJ1-4 | TRBV5-4
CSARVPFRYNTGELFF | TRBJ2-2 | TRBV20-1
CSARGTNTGELFF | TRBJ2-2 | TRBV20-1
CASSSAFRGTGKSTNEKLFF | TRBJ1-4 | TRBV5-4